This is a list of T cell receptor beta chains from one sample in a study of cytomegalovirus exposure and HLA in healthy donors. Sequencing was performed with immunoSEQ multiplex PCR; in TCRdb, only in-frame clones are kept and a portion is missing. The table includes roughly 200,000 clones, 80% detected once. The source material was PBMCs. These receptors all stem from a boy aged 5-17 years in good health and CMV-seronegative. The CDR3 runs from the conserved cysteine through the conserved F or W. A D gene is named only where the DNA matches it firmly.

>TRBV13|TRBJ2-6|NA
CASSLGSGALGANVLTF
TGTGCCAGCAGCTTAGGGTCAGGGGCCCTCGGGGCCAACGTCCTGACTTTC
>TRBV7-3|TRBJ1-1|NA
CASSPHAGSYTEAFF
TGTGCCAGCAGCCCGCATGCGGGGTCGTACACTGAAGCTTTCTTT
>TRBV29-1|TRBJ2-1|NA
CSVVSSSYNEQFF
TGCAGCGTTGTGTCTTCTTCCTACAATGAGCAGTTCTTC
>TRBV9|TRBJ1-3|TRBD1
CASSAPGQFSGNTIYF
TGTGCCAGCAGCGCACCGGGACAGTTCTCTGGAAACACCATATATTTT
>TRBV30|TRBJ1-6|TRBD1
CAWSKQGGNSPLHF
TGTGCCTGGAGCAAACAGGGGGGAAATTCACCCCTCCACTTT
>TRBV4-3|TRBJ2-7|NA
CASSHLRTYEQYF
TGCGCCAGCAGCCATCTCCGGACTTACGAGCAGTACTTC
>TRBV15|TRBJ1-6|TRBD1
CATANLDRANSPLHF
TGTGCCACCGCCAACCTGGACAGGGCCAACTCACCCCTCCACTTT
>TRBV6-1|TRBJ1-2|NA
CASSDEGIYGYTF
TGTGCCAGCAGTGATGAGGGAATATATGGCTACACCTTC
>TRBV4-1|TRBJ1-5|TRBD1
CASSRVPGTGGNQPQHF
TGCGCCAGCAGCCGAGTCCCCGGGACAGGGGGCAATCAGCCCCAGCATTTT
>TRBV13|TRBJ2-4|NA
CASSLAVGLAKNIQYF
TGTGCCAGCAGCTTAGCAGTTGGACTAGCCAAAAACATTCAGTACTTC
>TRBV7-9|TRBJ1-4|TRBD1
CASSLVDRSEKLFF
TGTGCCAGCAGCTTAGTGGACAGGTCGGAAAAACTGTTTTTT
>TRBV29-1|TRBJ1-1|NA
CSVDGGDTEAFF
TGCAGCGTCGATGGGGGGGACACTGAAGCTTTCTTT
>TRBV6-5|TRBJ1-3|NA
CASSYGRRAGNTIYF
TGTGCCAGCAGTTACGGTCGGAGGGCTGGAAACACCATATATTTT
>TRBV4-3|TRBJ2-1|TRBD1
CASSLTGAKDNEQFF
TGCGCCAGCAGCCTGACAGGGGCTAAGGACAATGAGCAGTTCTTC
>TRBV7-3|TRBJ2-7|TRBD2
CASSLEAGGPSEQYF
TGTGCCAGCAGCTTAGAAGCGGGAGGGCCCAGCGAGCAGTACTTC